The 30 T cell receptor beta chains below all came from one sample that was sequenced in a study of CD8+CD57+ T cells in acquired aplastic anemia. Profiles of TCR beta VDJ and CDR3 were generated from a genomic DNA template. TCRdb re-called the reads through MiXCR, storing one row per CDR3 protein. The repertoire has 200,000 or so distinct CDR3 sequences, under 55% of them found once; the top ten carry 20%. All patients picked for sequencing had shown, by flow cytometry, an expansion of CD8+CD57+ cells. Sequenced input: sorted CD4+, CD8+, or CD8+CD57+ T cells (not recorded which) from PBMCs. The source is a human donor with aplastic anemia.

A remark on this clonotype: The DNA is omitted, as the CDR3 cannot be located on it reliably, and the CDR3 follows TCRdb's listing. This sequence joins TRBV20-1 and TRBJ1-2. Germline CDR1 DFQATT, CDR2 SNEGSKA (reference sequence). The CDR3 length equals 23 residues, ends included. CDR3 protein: CSVPISQRSSPLHFGNGDYGYTF.

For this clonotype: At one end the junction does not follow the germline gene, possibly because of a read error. Here the CDR3 reads CASSQVQGLSEASF. CDR3 DNA: TGTGCCAGCAGCCAAGTCCAGGGTCTCTCTGAAGCTTCCTTT. The chain couples TRBV7-9 to TRBJ1-1, with a possible D match to TRBD1 (5 bases). Germline V gene lookup returns CDR1 SEHNR and CDR2 FQNEAQ (reference sequence). This CDR3 has 14 amino acids.

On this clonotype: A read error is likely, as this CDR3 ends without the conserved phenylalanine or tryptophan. In nucleotides, the CDR3 is TGTGCCAGCAGTTTGGAGTGGGACCTAAGCACTGGAGCTTTCTCT. Translated, it gives CASSLEWDLSTGAFS. J is TRBJ1-1 and V is TRBV12-3 or TRBV12-4; tentatively, D is TRBD1 (5 bases). There are 15 residues in the CDR3.

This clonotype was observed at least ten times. The CDR3 loop is CASSQPPGGVLFF. Written as DNA, the CDR3 is TGTGCCAGCAGTCAACCTCCAGGCGGGGTACTGTTTTTT. The chain carries TRBV6-5 and TRBJ1-4; D is unclear. Trimming removed 5 bases at V and 13 bases at J, with 17 bases between. Germline CDR1 MNHEY, CDR2 SVGAGI. The length of the CDR3 is 13 residues.

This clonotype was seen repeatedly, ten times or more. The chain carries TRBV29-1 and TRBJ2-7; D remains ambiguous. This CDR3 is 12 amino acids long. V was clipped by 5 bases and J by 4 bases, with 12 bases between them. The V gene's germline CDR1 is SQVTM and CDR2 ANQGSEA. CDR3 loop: CSVRVSPYEQYF. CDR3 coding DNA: TGCAGCGTTCGGGTTTCCCCATACGAGCAGTACTTC.

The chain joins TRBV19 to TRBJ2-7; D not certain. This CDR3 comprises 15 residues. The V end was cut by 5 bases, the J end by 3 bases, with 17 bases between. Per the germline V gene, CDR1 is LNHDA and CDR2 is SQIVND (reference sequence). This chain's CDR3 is CASSRSLQDLYEQYF. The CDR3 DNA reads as TGTGCCAGTAGTCGGAGTCTCCAGGACCTCTACGAGCAGTACTTC.

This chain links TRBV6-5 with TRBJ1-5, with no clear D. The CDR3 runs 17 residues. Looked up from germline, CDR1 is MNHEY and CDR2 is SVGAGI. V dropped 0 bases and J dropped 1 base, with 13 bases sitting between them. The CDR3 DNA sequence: TGTGCCAGCAGTTACTCGAATTCGGCTGTAAGCAATCAGCCCCAGCATTTT. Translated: CASSYSNSAVSNQPQHF.

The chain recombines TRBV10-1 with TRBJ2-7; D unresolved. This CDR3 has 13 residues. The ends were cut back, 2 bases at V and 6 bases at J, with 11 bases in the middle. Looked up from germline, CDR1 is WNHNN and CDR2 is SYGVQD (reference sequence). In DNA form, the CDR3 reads TGCGCCAGCAGTGAGGCCGTAGGGCTCGAGCAGTACTTC. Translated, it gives CASSEAVGLEQYF.

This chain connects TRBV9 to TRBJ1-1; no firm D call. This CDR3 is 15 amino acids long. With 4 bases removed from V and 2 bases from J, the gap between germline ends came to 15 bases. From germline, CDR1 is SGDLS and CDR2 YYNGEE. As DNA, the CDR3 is TGTGCCAGCAGCTTAATATGGACGGGTAACACTGAAGCTTTCTTT. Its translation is CASSLIWTGNTEAFF.

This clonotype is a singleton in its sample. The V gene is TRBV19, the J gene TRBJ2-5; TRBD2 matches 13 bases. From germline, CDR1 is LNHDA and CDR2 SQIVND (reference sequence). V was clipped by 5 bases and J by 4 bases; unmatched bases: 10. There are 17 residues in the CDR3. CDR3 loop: CASSGWTSGSSRETQYF. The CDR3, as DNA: TGTGCCAGTAGTGGATGGACTAGCGGGAGCTCTAGAGAGACCCAGTACTTC.

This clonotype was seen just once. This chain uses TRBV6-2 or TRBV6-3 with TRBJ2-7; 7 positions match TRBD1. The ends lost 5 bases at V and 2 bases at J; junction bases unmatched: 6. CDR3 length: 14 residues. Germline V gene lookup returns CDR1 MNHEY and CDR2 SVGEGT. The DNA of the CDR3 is TGTGCCAGCAGTCGAGATGGGACAGCCTACGAGCAGTACTTC. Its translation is CASSRDGTAYEQYF.

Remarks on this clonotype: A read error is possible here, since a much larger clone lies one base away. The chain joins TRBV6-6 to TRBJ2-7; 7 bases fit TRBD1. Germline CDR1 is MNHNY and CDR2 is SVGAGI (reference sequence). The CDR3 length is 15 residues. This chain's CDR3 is CASSYSWQGVYERYF. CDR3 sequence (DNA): TGTGCCAGCAGTTACTCCTGGCAGGGGGTCTACGAGCGGTACTTC.

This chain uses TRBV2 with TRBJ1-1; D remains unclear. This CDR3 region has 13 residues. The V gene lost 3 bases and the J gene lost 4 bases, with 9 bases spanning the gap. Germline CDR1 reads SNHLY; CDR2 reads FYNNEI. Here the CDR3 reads CASSESEGTEAFF. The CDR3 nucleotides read TGTGCCAGCAGTGAGTCAGAAGGCACTGAAGCTTTCTTT.

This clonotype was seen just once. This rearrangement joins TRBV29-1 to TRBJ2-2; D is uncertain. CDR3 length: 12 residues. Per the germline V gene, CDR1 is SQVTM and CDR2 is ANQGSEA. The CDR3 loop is CVGQSNTGELFF. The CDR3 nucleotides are TGCGTAGGTCAGAGTAACACCGGGGAGCTGTTTTTT.

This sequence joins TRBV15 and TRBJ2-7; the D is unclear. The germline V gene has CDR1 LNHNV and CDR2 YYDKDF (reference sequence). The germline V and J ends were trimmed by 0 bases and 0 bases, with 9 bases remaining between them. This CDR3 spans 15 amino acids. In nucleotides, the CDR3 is TGTGCCACCAGCAGAGATCAGTACAGCTCCTACGAGCAGTACTTC. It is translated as CATSRDQYSSYEQYF.

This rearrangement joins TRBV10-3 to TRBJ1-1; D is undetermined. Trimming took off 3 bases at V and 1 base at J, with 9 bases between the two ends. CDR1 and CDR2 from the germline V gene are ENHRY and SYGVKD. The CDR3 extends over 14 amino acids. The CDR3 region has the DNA TGTGCCATCAGTGAAAACACAGAGAACACTGAAGCTTTCTTT. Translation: CAISENTENTEAFF.

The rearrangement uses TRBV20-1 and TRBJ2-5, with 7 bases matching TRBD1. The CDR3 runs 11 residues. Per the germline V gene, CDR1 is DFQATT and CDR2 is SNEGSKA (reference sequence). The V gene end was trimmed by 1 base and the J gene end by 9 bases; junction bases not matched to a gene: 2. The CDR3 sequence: CSARADRPQYF. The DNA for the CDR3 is TGCAGTGCTAGAGCGGACAGGCCCCAGTACTTC.

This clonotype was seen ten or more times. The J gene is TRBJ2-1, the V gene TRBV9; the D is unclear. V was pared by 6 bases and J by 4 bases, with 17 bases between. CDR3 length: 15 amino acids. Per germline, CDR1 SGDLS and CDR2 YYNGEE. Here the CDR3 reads CASNMGEIQYNEQFF. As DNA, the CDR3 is TGTGCCAGCAATATGGGTGAGATCCAATACAATGAGCAGTTCTTC.

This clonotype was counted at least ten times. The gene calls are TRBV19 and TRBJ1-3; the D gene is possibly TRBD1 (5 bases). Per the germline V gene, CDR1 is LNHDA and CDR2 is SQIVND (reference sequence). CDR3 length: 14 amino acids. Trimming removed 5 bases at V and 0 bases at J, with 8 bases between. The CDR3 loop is CASSRGVSGNTIYF. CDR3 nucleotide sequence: TGTGCCAGTAGTCGAGGGGTCTCTGGAAACACCATATATTTT.

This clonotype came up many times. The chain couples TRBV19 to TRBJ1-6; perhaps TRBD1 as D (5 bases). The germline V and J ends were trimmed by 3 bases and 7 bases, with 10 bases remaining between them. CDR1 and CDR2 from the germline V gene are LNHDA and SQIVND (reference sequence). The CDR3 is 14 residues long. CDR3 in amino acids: CASSIEPGNSPLHF. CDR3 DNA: TGTGCCAGTAGTATCGAGCCAGGGAATTCACCCCTCCACTTT.

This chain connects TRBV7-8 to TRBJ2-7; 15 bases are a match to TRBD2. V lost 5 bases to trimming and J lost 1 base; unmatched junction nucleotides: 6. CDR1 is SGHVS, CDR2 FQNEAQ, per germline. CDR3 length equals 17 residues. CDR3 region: CASSPRGLAGGSYEQYF. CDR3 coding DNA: TGTGCCAGCAGCCCAAGGGGACTAGCGGGGGGATCCTACGAGCAGTACTTC.

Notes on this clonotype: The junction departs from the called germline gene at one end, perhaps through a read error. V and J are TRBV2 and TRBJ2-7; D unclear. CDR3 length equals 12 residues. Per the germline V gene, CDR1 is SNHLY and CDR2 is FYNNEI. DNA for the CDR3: TGTGCCAGCACAGCACAACCCTACGAGCAGCACTTC. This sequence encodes CASTAQPYEQHF. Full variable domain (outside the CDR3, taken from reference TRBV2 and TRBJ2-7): EPEVTQTPSHQVTQMGQEVILRCVPISNHLYFYWYRQILGQKVEFLVSFYNNEISEKSEIFDDQFSVERPDGSNFTLKIRSTKLEDSAMYFCASTAQPYEQHFGPGTRLTVT.

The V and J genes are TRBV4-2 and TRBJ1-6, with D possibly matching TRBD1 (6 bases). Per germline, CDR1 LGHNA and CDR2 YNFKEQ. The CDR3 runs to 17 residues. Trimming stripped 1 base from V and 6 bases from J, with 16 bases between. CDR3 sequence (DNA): TGTGCCAGCAGCCAAGCTAGCGGGGGGGCGGTTAATTCACCCCTCCACTTT. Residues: CASSQASGGAVNSPLHF.

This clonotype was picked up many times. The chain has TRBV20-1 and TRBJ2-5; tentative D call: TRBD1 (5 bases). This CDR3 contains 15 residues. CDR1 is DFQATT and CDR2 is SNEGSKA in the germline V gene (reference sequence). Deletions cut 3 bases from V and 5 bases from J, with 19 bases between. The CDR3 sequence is CSARGLLGREETQYF. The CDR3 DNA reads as TGCAGTGCTAGGGGGCTTTTGGGGCGCGAGGAGACCCAGTACTTC.

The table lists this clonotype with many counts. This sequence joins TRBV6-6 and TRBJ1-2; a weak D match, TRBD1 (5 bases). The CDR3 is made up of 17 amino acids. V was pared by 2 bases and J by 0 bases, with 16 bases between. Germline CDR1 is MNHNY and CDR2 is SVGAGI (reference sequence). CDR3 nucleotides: TGTGCCAGCAGTTACGCCAGATTGGACAACCCTAACTATGGCTACACCTTC. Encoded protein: CASSYARLDNPNYGYTF.

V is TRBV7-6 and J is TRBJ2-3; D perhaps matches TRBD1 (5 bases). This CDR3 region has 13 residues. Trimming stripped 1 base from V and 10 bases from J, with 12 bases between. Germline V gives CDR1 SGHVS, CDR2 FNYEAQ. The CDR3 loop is CASSLGRAWAQYF. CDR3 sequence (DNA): TGTGCCAGCAGCTTAGGCAGGGCGTGGGCGCAGTATTTT.

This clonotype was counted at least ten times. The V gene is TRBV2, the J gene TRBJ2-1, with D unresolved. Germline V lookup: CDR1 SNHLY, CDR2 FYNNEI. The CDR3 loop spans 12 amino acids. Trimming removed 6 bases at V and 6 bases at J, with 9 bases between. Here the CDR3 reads CASRLKGNEQFF. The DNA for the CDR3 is TGTGCCAGCAGGCTCAAGGGCAATGAGCAGTTCTTC.

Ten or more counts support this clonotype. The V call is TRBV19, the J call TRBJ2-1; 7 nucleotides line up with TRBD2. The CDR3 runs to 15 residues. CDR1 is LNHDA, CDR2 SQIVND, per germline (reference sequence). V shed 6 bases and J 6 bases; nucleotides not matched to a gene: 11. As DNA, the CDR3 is TGTGCCAGTAGCATCGGACTAGGCGGGGCCAATGAGCAGTTCTTC. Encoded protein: CASSIGLGGANEQFF.

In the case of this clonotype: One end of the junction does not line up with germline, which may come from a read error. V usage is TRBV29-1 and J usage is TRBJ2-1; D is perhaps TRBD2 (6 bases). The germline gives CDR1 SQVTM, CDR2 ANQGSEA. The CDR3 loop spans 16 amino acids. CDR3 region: CSAEGGGVSSYNEQSF. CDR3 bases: TGCAGCGCTGAGGGAGGAGGGGTGAGCTCCTACAATGAGCAGTCCTTC.

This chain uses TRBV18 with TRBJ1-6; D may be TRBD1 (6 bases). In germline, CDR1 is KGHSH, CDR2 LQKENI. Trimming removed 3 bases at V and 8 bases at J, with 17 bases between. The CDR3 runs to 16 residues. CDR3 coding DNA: TGTGCCAGCTCACCGTTGGGGGCCCTAGGTTATTCACCCCTCCACTTT. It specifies CASSPLGALGYSPLHF.